Shown below are 8 T cell receptor beta chains from a single sample sequenced in a study of vaccination effects on CD4 cells after COVID-19. Viral peptide pools were used in the ViraFEST assay to expand antigen-specific CD4+ T cells, and sequencing came afterward. Following 10 days of culture, CD4+ T cells were isolated. Neither prior SARS-CoV-2 infection nor positive nucleocapsid antibodies were present in the vaccine recipients. No antigen is known for these receptors. The table came from immunoSEQ multiplex PCR; TCRdb's copy has only in-frame clones and leaves some out. The table shows 20,000 to 25,000 clones, with approximately 74% occurring only once. The sequences come from CD4+ T cells from PBMCs cultured with HCoV-NL63 spike peptides, collected before COVID-19 vaccination. These receptors originate from a human donor who received a COVID-19 vaccine.

This chain joins TRBV2 and TRBJ1-2, with 8 bases identical to TRBD1. Germline V gene data show CDR1 as SNHLY and CDR2 as FYNNEI. The junction had 15 bases not matched to a gene; V was cut back by 3 bases and J by 6 bases. This CDR3 comprises 17 residues. DNA for the CDR3: TGTGCCAGCAGTGAGTTGGTTAGATCTGGACAGGGCCATGGCTACACCTTC. Protein sequence: CASSELVRSGQGHGYTF.

V gene TRBV18 combines with J gene TRBJ2-2; TRBD1 matches 9 bases. Germline V gives CDR1 KGHSH, CDR2 LQKENI. The trim removed 5 bases at V and 4 bases at J, leaving 17 bases unmatched. CDR3 length: 19 amino acids. The CDR3: CASSSNTRTGTGSTGELFF. The CDR3 DNA reads as TGTGCCAGCTCAAGCAATACGAGAACCGGGACAGGGTCCACCGGGGAGCTGTTTTTT.

V and J are TRBV18 and TRBJ2-3; TRBD2 is a possible D gene (5 bases). The V gene's germline CDR1 is KGHSH and CDR2 LQKENI. The CDR3 is 13 residues long. Trimming removed 2 bases from V and 8 bases from J, with 11 bases in between. This CDR3 is CASSPGSSGTQYF. In DNA form, the CDR3 reads TGTGCCAGCTCACCAGGCTCCAGCGGTACGCAGTATTTT.

This clone has just a few counts. The genes are TRBV6-6 and TRBJ1-6; D is perhaps TRBD1 (6 bases). The CDR3 loop spans 15 amino acids. The ends were cut back, 8 bases at V and 9 bases at J, with 20 bases in the middle. Looked up from germline, CDR1 is MNHNY and CDR2 is SVGAGI (reference sequence). The CDR3 nucleotides read TGTGCCAGCCTAAAAGAATGGGGGGCTGGTTCACCCCTCCACTTT. The encoded protein is CASLKEWGAGSPLHF.

The chain combines TRBV14 with TRBJ2-7, with 7 bases matching TRBD2. Germline V gene data show CDR1 as SGHDN and CDR2 as FVKESK. The CDR3 runs to 18 residues. The ends lost 2 bases at V and 0 bases at J; junction bases unmatched: 13. CDR3 in amino acids: CASSQRSLGGGPSYEQYF. CDR3 bases: TGTGCCAGCAGCCAAAGATCTTTGGGGGGAGGGCCCTCCTACGAGCAGTACTTC.

This clone was counted a few times. V usage is TRBV20-1 and J usage is TRBJ2-7; 9 positions match TRBD2. The CDR3 sequence is 11 residues long. Germline-derived CDR1 and CDR2 are DFQATT and SNEGSKA (reference sequence). The V and J ends lost 6 bases and 9 bases, in that order; junction bases with no gene match: 6. This chain's CDR3 is CSAPSGAVQYF. In nucleotides, the CDR3 is TGCAGTGCGCCTAGCGGGGCGGTGCAGTACTTC.

There are a few counts of this clone. The gene calls are TRBV5-1 and TRBJ1-2; D may be TRBD1 (5 bases). V lost 5 bases and J 4 bases, leaving 12 bases between the germline ends. The CDR3 extends over 13 amino acids. The germline gives CDR1 SGHRS, CDR2 YFSETQ. The CDR3 is CASSPRDTYGYTF. CDR3 nucleotide sequence: TGCGCCAGCAGTCCCAGGGATACCTATGGCTACACCTTC.

The gene calls are TRBV19 and TRBJ1-5; possibly TRBD1 for D (5 bases). The germline CDR1 and CDR2 sequences are LNHDA and SQIVND (reference sequence). V was cut by 6 bases and J by 0 bases, with 15 bases left in between. The CDR3 is 16 amino acids. The CDR3 nucleotides read TGTGCCAGTAGCACCCGGGGGGAGTATAGCAATCAGCCCCAGCATTTT. Translation gives CASSTRGEYSNQPQHF.